A single sample is the source of the 17 T cell receptor beta chains below, sequenced in a study of Graves' ophthalmopathy and Graves' hyperthyroidism. Amplification of the TCR beta CDR3 regions used RNA transcripts (as template). First-round RT-PCR used HTBI primers; second-round multiplex PCR followed. TCRdb reanalysed the multiplex PCR reads using MiXCR and keeps one entry per CDR3 protein. The data show about 500,000 distinct CDR3 sequences, with approximately 35% seen just once and roughly 4% held by the top ten. Sequences were obtained from peripheral blood or thyroid tissue (not recorded which). Source of these receptors: an adult man with Graves' hyperthyroidism.

This sequence joins TRBV20-1 and TRBJ2-7, with 13 bases fitting TRBD2. With V trimmed by 3 bases and J by 6 bases, 14 bases remained unmatched. The germline V gene has CDR1 DFQATT and CDR2 SNEGSKA (reference sequence). There are 17 residues in the CDR3. The CDR3 reads CSARVFTSGRVLPEQYF. CDR3 nucleotides: TGCAGTGCTAGGGTTTTTACTAGCGGGAGGGTGCTCCCCGAGCAGTACTTC.

The V and J genes are TRBV5-6 and TRBJ1-5; D not resolved. CDR1 and CDR2 from the germline V gene are SGHDT and YYEEEE. This CDR3 has 8 amino acids. Trimming stripped 4 bases from V and 10 bases from J, with 0 bases between. The CDR3 DNA is TGTGCCAGCAGCCCCCAGCATTTT. Its translation is CASSPQHF.

This clonotype has a count of ten or more. This rearrangement joins TRBV6-5 to TRBJ2-5; D is perhaps TRBD1 (6 bases). This CDR3 region has 15 residues. Germline values: CDR1 MNHEY, CDR2 SVGAGI. V lost 5 bases and J 1 base, leaving 14 bases between the germline ends. CDR3 region: CASSHPTGTQETQYF. The DNA of the CDR3 is TGTGCCAGCAGTCACCCGACAGGTACCCAAGAGACCCAGTACTTC.

This clonotype was found many times. The CDR3 loop is CASDDRGRETQYF. The CDR3 DNA sequence: TGTGCCAGCGACGACAGGGGGCGAGAGACCCAGTACTTC. The rearrangement uses TRBV3-1 and TRBJ2-5; 10 bases fit TRBD1. The CDR3 runs 13 residues. Germline lookup yields CDR1 LGHDT and CDR2 YNNKEL (reference sequence). Trimming took 8 bases from V and 4 from J; bases not matched to a gene: 4.

This clonotype was seen repeatedly, ten times or more. V is TRBV5-8 and J is TRBJ2-5; 11 bases map to TRBD2. This CDR3 is built from 16 residues. J lost 4 bases, V lost 4 bases, and 9 bases had no gene match. Germline V gene sequence: CDR1 SGHTS, CDR2 YDEGEE. This CDR3 is CASSGLTSGKGETQYF. The DNA for the CDR3 is TGTGCCAGCAGCGGCCTGACTAGCGGGAAGGGAGAGACCCAGTACTTC.

The chain's CDR3 is CSARDGDTQYF. Written as DNA, the CDR3 is TGCAGTGCTAGAGACGGAGATACGCAGTATTTT. The chain joins TRBV20-1 to TRBJ2-3; D is ambiguous. The V gene's germline CDR1 is DFQATT and CDR2 SNEGSKA (reference sequence). The CDR3 consists of 11 residues. Trimming stripped 0 bases from V and 5 bases from J, with 3 bases between.

Many counts were recorded for this clonotype. This chain joins TRBV20-1 and TRBJ1-1; D is perhaps TRBD1 (5 bases). Trimming stripped 5 bases from V and 10 bases from J, with 17 bases between. The CDR3 contains 12 residues. Germline CDR1 is DFQATT and CDR2 is SNEGSKA (reference sequence). Here the CDR3 reads CSAGSVVGVAFF. CDR3 DNA: TGCAGTGCTGGGTCGGTCGTGGGGGTAGCTTTCTTT.

The table lists this clonotype with a few counts. The gene calls are TRBV6-5 and TRBJ2-2, with 9 bases aligning to TRBD1. The CDR3 loop spans 15 amino acids. Germline loops: CDR1 MNHEY, CDR2 SVGAGI. After removal of 4 bases from V and 6 bases from J, the junction contained 6 bases not matched to a gene. The CDR3 region has the DNA TGTGCCAGCAGTTTACAGGGGGCTAGGGCCGGGGAGCTGTTTTTT. Its protein product is CASSLQGARAGELFF.

This clonotype came up many times. The chain couples TRBV29-1 to TRBJ1-2; no reliable D call. Germline V gene sequence: CDR1 SQVTM, CDR2 ANQGSEA. V lost 3 bases to trimming and J lost 8 bases, with 16 bases between them. The CDR3 covers 13 residues. Here the CDR3 DNA reads TGCAGCGTTGAGGGTGTCCGGGGAGGAGGCTACACCTTC. It encodes CSVEGVRGGGYTF.

This clonotype was detected only a few times. The chain links TRBV9 to TRBJ1-6; TRBD1 aligns across 11 bases. CDR3 length equals 17 residues. CDR1 and CDR2 from the germline V gene are SGDLS and YYNGEE. Trimming removed 4 bases from V and 2 bases from J; junction bases left unmatched: 5. The CDR3 coding sequence is TGTGCCAGCAGCTCCCGGACAGGGGGCGCCTATAATTCACCCCTCCACTTT. It codes for CASSSRTGGAYNSPLHF.

The CDR3 region is CASSFNAGEGYTF. CDR3 sequence (DNA): TGTGCCAGCAGCTTTAACGCCGGGGAGGGCTACACCTTC. The V call is TRBV7-9, the J call TRBJ1-2; the D is unclear. The CDR3 length is 13 residues. Deletions cut 3 bases from V and 8 bases from J, with 13 bases between. Germline CDR1 is SEHNR and CDR2 is FQNEAQ (reference sequence).

As concerns this clonotype: It is unclear where the CDR3 begins or ends on the DNA, so no DNA is shown, and the CDR3 is as TCRdb lists it. The V call is TRBV29-1, the J call TRBJ2-5; TRBD1, the table's D call, lacks a check against the DNA. Germline loops: CDR1 SQVTM, CDR2 ANQGSEA. The CDR3 contains 12 residues when both ends are counted. The chain's CDR3 is CSSSVRGETQYF.

On this clonotype itself: The CDR3 does not close with the conserved phenylalanine or tryptophan, likely indicating a read error. The DNA is omitted, as the CDR3 cannot be located on it reliably, and the CDR3 follows TCRdb's listing. V gene TRBV11-3 combines with J gene TRBJ2-5. With termini counted, the CDR3 has 9 amino acids. CDR1 and CDR2 from the germline V gene are SGHNT and YENEEA. The CDR3 loop is CASSLDESL.

This clonotype was counted many times. The rearrangement links TRBV7-9 to TRBJ2-5, with 8 nucleotides matching TRBD1. CDR1 and CDR2 (germline): SEHNR, FQNEAQ (reference sequence). The CDR3 runs 14 residues. V trimming: 4 bases; J trimming: 5 bases; junction bases outside the gene matches: 6. CDR3 nucleotides: TGTGCCAGCAGCTCAGGACAGGGTTCGGAGACCCAGTACTTC. Translation gives CASSSGQGSETQYF.

This clonotype has at least ten counts. The CDR3 reads CASRPTRAGDTEAFF. CDR3 DNA: TGTGCCAGCAGGCCTACCCGGGCAGGGGACACTGAAGCTTTCTTT. The chain has TRBV6-1 and TRBJ1-1; maybe TRBD1 (6 bases). Trimming stripped 6 bases from V and 3 bases from J, with 17 bases between. The CDR3 covers 15 residues. Per germline, CDR1 MNHNS and CDR2 SASEGT.

This clonotype has only one observation. The chain has TRBV2 and TRBJ1-2, with 10 positions matching TRBD1. With 8 bases clipped from V and 0 bases from J, the junction kept 6 bases outside the gene matches. The CDR3 runs 15 residues. Germline loops: CDR1 SNHLY, CDR2 FYNNEI. CDR3 in DNA: TGTGCCAGCCCCGGGACAGGGGCGTCTAACTATGGCTACACCTTC. Translating gives CASPGTGASNYGYTF. The entire variable domain, with the rest obtained from reference TRBV2 and TRBJ1-2, is as follows: EPEVTQTPSHQVTQMGQEVILRCVPISNHLYFYWYRQILGQKVEFLVSFYNNEISEKSEIFDDQFSVERPDGSNFTLKIRSTKLEDSAMYFCASPGTGASNYGYTFGSGTRLTVV.

The chain joins TRBV6-5 to TRBJ2-1; 8 positions match TRBD2. V lost 8 bases, J lost 8 bases, and 11 bases stayed unmatched. In germline, CDR1 is MNHEY, CDR2 SVGAGI. There are 14 residues in the CDR3. The CDR3 spells CASAIEASGHEQFF. The CDR3 DNA sequence: TGTGCCAGCGCGATTGAAGCTAGCGGGCATGAGCAGTTCTTC.